The clone carrying this T cell receptor beta chain came up many times. The antigen is not known. The entry originates in a study of T-cell memory formation after mild COVID-19. Study overall: Among the donors, TCR clusters were largely specific to each donor. The study's findings and limits: Contracting clones localized mainly to CM and EM when CD4+ and mainly to EMRA when CD8+.

With constant-segment primers, 5'RACE yielded cDNA libraries of TCR alpha and TCR beta that carried sample barcodes and UMIs. TCRdb redid the calling of the 5' RACE reads with MiXCR, one entry per CDR3 protein. The sample shows approximately 560,000 distinct CDR3 sequences, approximately 15% of them seen only once. CDR1 is SGDLS and CDR2 is YYNGEE in the germline V gene. V was clipped by 1 base and J by 3 bases, with 7 bases between them. The CDR3 has 13 residues. This receptor was identified in an adult woman who had mild COVID-19 (a few samples of this study predate the infection). Cell type and time point are not known. The genes are TRBV9 and TRBJ2-5; no clear D gene. The material sequenced was PBMCs or a T cell subset sorted from them (not recorded which). CDR3 nucleotide sequence: TGTGCCAGCAGCGTAAGGGCTAAAGAGACCCAGTACTTC. Translation gives CASSVRAKETQYF. Full variable domain (remainder filled in from reference TRBV9 and TRBJ2-5): DSGVTQTPKHLITATGQRVTLRCSPRSGDLSVYWYQQSLDQGLQFLIQYYNGEERAKGNILERFSAQQFPDLHSELNLSSLELGDSALYFCASSVRAKETQYFGPGTRLLVL.